These T cell receptor beta chains were read from a single sample in a study of vaccination effects on CD4 cells after COVID-19. These receptors lack a known antigen. Libraries were prepared by immunoSEQ multiplex PCR; TCRdb keeps only in-frame clonotypes and omits some of them. The table records 55,000 or so clones, around 67% of them present only once. Sequenced here: CD4+ T cells from PBMCs cultured with SARS-CoV-2 spike peptides, sampled before COVID-19 vaccination. The receptors shown here come from a human donor who received a COVID-19 vaccine. Both conserved end residues are part of each CDR3. D genes are given only for firm matches. Part of the rows lack a size; the others show once, few, many or a class for expanded clones.

>TRBD2|NA|TRBJ2-7|TRBV9
TGTGCCAGCAGCGTAGGGGGACTAGCGGGAGGCGAGCAGTACTTC
CASSVGGLAGGEQYF
>NA|NA|TRBJ1-6|TRBV27
TGTGCCAGCAGGCATTCCGTCGACAGTAATTCACCCCTCCACTTT
CASRHSVDSNSPLHF
>TRBD1|NA|TRBJ2-4|TRBV6-1
TGTGCCAGCAGTGAAAGACAGGGGAGCATTCAGTACTTC
CASSERQGSIQYF
>NA|NA|TRBJ1-1|TRBV28
TGTGCCAGCAACCCGGACAAGAACACTGAAGCTTTCTTT
CASNPDKNTEAFF
>NA|once|TRBJ2-3|TRBV7-9
TGTGCCAGCAGCCCGAGGGGTCCAGATACGCAGTATTTT
CASSPRGPDTQYF
>NA|few|TRBJ1-6|TRBV5-8
TGTGCCAGCAGGCCCCGGGACTCCTATAATTCACCCCTCCACTTT
CASRPRDSYNSPLHF
>TRBD1|once|TRBJ2-7|TRBV6-1
TGTGCCAGCAGTGAGACCGGGACAGGCCTATACTACGAGCAGTACTTC
CASSETGTGLYYEQYF
>TRBD1|NA|TRBJ2-1|TRBV12-5
TGTGCTAGTGGTGTGGGGACGAATAAGACAGGGCAGTTCGTCTCCTACAATGAGCAGTTCTTC
CASGVGTNKTGQFVSYNEQFF
>NA|NA|TRBJ1-4|TRBV7-4
TGTGCCAGCAGCTTCGGTAAGGCTGTCCGTGGTAATGAAAAACTGTTTTTT
CASSFGKAVRGNEKLFF
>TRBD2|few|TRBJ2-1|TRBV7-9
TGTGCCAGCAGCCTCGGGACTAGCGACCTGGATGAGCAGTTCTTC
CASSLGTSDLDEQFF
>NA|NA|TRBJ2-7|TRBV3-1/TRBV3-2
TGTGCCAGCAGCCAAGATATCCGCTACGAGCAGTACTTC
CASSQDIRYEQYF
>TRBD2|once|TRBJ2-3|TRBV3-1/TRBV3-2
TGTGCCAGCAGCCCGATTAGCGGGAGAAGCACAGATACGCAGTATTTT
CASSPISGRSTDTQYF
>TRBD2|few|TRBJ2-1|TRBV5-6
TGTGCCAGCAGCTTGGGACTAGCGGCCTACAATGAGCAGTTCTTC
CASSLGLAAYNEQFF
>NA|NA|TRBJ2-2|TRBV2
TGTGCCAGCGAGCAGGGCCCAAGGACCGGGGAGCTGTTTTTT
CASEQGPRTGELFF
>TRBD2|few|TRBJ2-7|TRBV5-5
TGTGCCAGCAGCTTGGTACTAGCGGGAACCTACGAGCAGTACTTC
CASSLVLAGTYEQYF
>NA|NA|TRBJ2-4|TRBV11-2
TGTGCCAGCAGCTTAGGGAGCAAAAACATTCAGTACTTC
CASSLGSKNIQYF
>NA|few|TRBJ1-1|TRBV7-2
TGTGCCAGCAGCTTAGCCCCGGGACAGAACACTGAAGCTTTCTTT
CASSLAPGQNTEAFF
>TRBD1|few|TRBJ1-1|TRBV6-1
TGTGCCAGCAGTGAAGCCCAGGGGGCGCAGGCTTTCTTT
CASSEAQGAQAFF
>TRBD2|NA|TRBJ2-1|TRBV18
TGTGCCAGCTCGCCGCCTATAGCGGGAGGGCCCCATGAGCAGTTCTTC
CASSPPIAGGPHEQFF
>NA|NA|TRBJ1-1|TRBV5-6
TGTGCCAGCAGCCTGGTGGGCACTGAAGCTTTCTTT
CASSLVGTEAFF
>NA|NA|TRBJ1-2|TRBV7-2
TGTGCCAGCAGCCGCGACATGGCTGTAGTTGGCTACACCTTC
CASSRDMAVVGYTF
>NA|NA|TRBJ1-5|TRBV5-5
TGTGCCAGCAGCTTTTTTGCGGATCAGCCCCAGCATTTT
CASSFFADQPQHF